This TCR beta chain was retrieved from a study of blood T cell repertoires in COVID-19. About the study: Sites across the United States, Italy and Spain contributed samples from acute and convalescent COVID-19. PBMCs, B-cell-depleted T cells, or T cells were the source of the cDNA or gDNA that made up the material.

Original handling: Reference gene primer amplification gave estimated nucleated cell counts. Some clones are missing from TCRdb's copy, which holds only in-frame ones; the method was immunoSEQ multiplex PCR. V and J calls and clone size follow that table, whereas D and trimming were derived from the DNA. This table has approximately 300,000 clones, approximately 82% appearing once. The length of the CDR3 is 15 residues. The V gene end was trimmed by 2 bases and the J gene end by 8 bases; junction bases not matched to a gene: 6. In germline, CDR1 is LNHDA, CDR2 SQIVND (reference sequence). The chain uses TRBV19 and TRBJ1-4; 9 bases align to TRBD1. The TCR was taken from a woman aged 45-60 years with acute or convalescent COVID-19. Sequenced sample: peripheral blood. The DNA of the CDR3 is TGTGCCAGTAGTATAAGGGGGACAGGGCAGGAAAAACTGTTTTTT. It translates to CASSIRGTGQEKLFF. The full variable domain, in which reference TRBV19 and TRBJ1-4 provide the parts outside the CDR3, is DGGITQSPKYLFRKEGQNVTLSCEQNLNHDAMYWYRQDPGQGLRLIYYSQIVNDFQKGDIAEGYSVSREKKESFPLTVTSAQKNPTAFYLCASSIRGTGQEKLFFGSGTQLSVL.